This T cell receptor (beta chain) was profiled in a study of early stage breast cancer tumors (dated by TCRdb to between 2016 and 2019). Notes on the research overall: Of the roughly 15 invasive breast tumors, roughly 12 were found to be estrogen receptor-positive, progesterone receptor-positive and HER2-negative. Of the approximately 12 ER+/PR+/HER2- tumors, eight were classified as invasive ductal carcinomas and four as invasive lobular carcinomas. A read coverage of roughly 10-fold per sample was achieved on average. The samples as a whole yielded 2 million to 3 million detected templates, corresponding to 850,000 to 1,400,000 unique clonotypes. General conclusions and limits of the study: Repertoires from blood resembled normal breast more closely than tumor, and using blood as a reference for each tissue separated tumor from normal in most of the 16 patients. Sequencing bulk genomic DNA from unsorted cells could not capture chain pairing or functional markers like CD4, CD8 and FOXP3. Analysis by tumor subtype was prevented by the small cohort size. Tumors showed about 2.5-fold higher T cell density and higher clonality than adjacent normal breast tissue. Enriched TCRB sequences shared across patients were found to be mostly commonly generated sequences that were unlikely to play an important role in the tumor microenvironment.

This clone was found a few times. Its recognized antigen is unknown. Base quality data are lacking; no much larger clone is found one base away. The study profiled bulk TCR beta-chain repertoires in matched peripheral blood, tumor and adjacent normal breast tissue taken from roughly 17 patients with early-stage breast cancer. Before surgery, roughly 4.5-11 mL of whole blood was collected into EDTA tubes and then processed within 2 hours. Ficoll-Paque centrifugation in SepMate-50 tubes was used to isolate peripheral blood mononuclear cells. PBMCs were cryopreserved in about 90% FBS with roughly 10% DMSO in aliquots of about 1.9 to 4.5 million cells and stored in liquid nitrogen. The Qiagen AllPrep DNA/RNA Mini kit was used to extract genomic DNA. Each sample was amplified as two independent genomic DNA replicates: approximately 550 ng for blood and approximately 1.5 ug for tumor or normal breast. Following the manufacturer's instructions, the ImmunoSeq Intro kit was used to carry out TCRB sequencing on genomic DNA. The multiplex PCR ran for about 31 cycles using proprietary primers and spike-in control sequences for absolute quantification. Single-end 150-bp reads were used to sequence an 87-bp fragment spanning the CDR3 plus the flanking V and J genes. Each lane of an Illumina MiSeq using version 3.0 chemistry carried seven multiplexed samples, with two replicates per sample. Per the authors' processing: Raw data were processed with the vendor's proprietary pipeline, and both replicates were merged into a single result per sample. To define clonotypes, the study grouped productive rearrangements that shared the V-gene family, CDR3 amino acid sequence and J-gene segment. To compute clonality, the normalized Shannon entropy (Pielou evenness) of TCRB abundances was subtracted from 1. T cell density was estimated as total templates divided by the number of input cells, with the number of input cells inferred from the DNA input amount. Recon with default parameters was used to estimate total repertoire diversity and clonality. A clonotype counted as tumor-enriched if its abundance in tumor exceeded 0.1% and was at least 32-fold higher than its abundance in normal breast. The clones in this table, taken by TCRdb from immuneACCESS, are in-frame only. Not every clone is retained; where verified, under half of the shortfall comes from an unresolved V gene, and the cause of the rest is unknown. Clonal size and the V and J genes are those of that table, whereas D and trimming came from the DNA. Across this sample there are around 28,000 clones, with approximately 72% seen only once. The top ten constitute roughly 31% of the sample.

Taken from the germline V gene, the CDR1 and CDR2 loops are SGHTA and FQGNSA. V is cut by 0 bases and J by 5 bases, and the space between the germline ends is 14 bases. Taken from cysteine to phenylalanine, the CDR3 has 15 residues. Kept here is only the CDR3 DNA, which spans 45 bases and is read in frame from base 1. The TCR comes from a person aged 45 to 59 with breast cancer. Sequenced sample: blood. The chain uses TRBV7-2 and TRBJ2-7, with no confidently assigned D gene. The DNA sequence is given as TGTGCCAGCAGCTTAGCGGGGTGGGATGGGGACGAGCAGTACTTC. This yields the protein CASSLAGWDGDEQYF.